These T cell receptor beta chains were read from a single sample in a study of T cell responses to AZD1222 COVID-19 vaccine. TCRdb's table, derived via immunoSEQ multiplex PCR, lists solely in-frame clones and lacks some. The sample shows 150,000 to 160,000 clones, less than 90% of them seen only once. This sample comprised peripheral blood, obtained on day 0 of AZD1222 vaccination. The source of these receptors is an adult in good health. CDR3s include the opening cysteine and the closing phenylalanine or tryptophan. D genes are given only for firm matches. Expanded clones are given a class, and other clones once, few, many or no size at all.

j_call,clone_size,cdr3_length,v_call,d_call,cdr3_nt,cdr3_aa
TRBJ2-4,-,15,TRBV18,-,TGTGCCAGCTCACCAATAGGAGGGGATGAGGGCATTCAGTACTTC,CASSPIGGDEGIQYF
TRBJ1-2,-,15,TRBV6-5,-,TGTGCCAGCATTCCCCGACAGGACTCTAACTATGGCTACACCTTC,CASIPRQDSNYGYTF
TRBJ2-3,-,15,TRBV3-1/TRBV3-2,TRBD2,TGTGCCAGCAGCGCTAGCGGGGGGACCGGGGATACGCAGTATTTT,CASSASGGTGDTQYF
TRBJ2-3,-,16,TRBV5-1,-,TGCGCCAGCAGCCGGCTCCCCGGGGGCCCCTCAGATACGCAGTATTTT,CASSRLPGGPSDTQYF
TRBJ1-1,-,13,TRBV2,-,TGTGCCAGCATTACGGACCTGAACACTGAAGCTTTCTTT,CASITDLNTEAFF
TRBJ2-7,-,11,TRBV2,-,TGTGCCAGCGGGAGAGATTACGAGCAGTACTTC,CASGRDYEQYF
TRBJ1-3,-,15,TRBV7-9,-,TGTGCCAGCAGACCAAAAGACAGGATCGGAAACACCATATATTTT,CASRPKDRIGNTIYF
TRBJ1-4,-,14,TRBV7-2,-,TGTGCCAGCAGCTTGGCAGGAGCTAATGAAAAACTGTTTTTT,CASSLAGANEKLFF
TRBJ2-7,-,14,TRBV27,-,TGTGCCAGCAGTTTAACCGGGACGGCCTACGAGCAGTACTTC,CASSLTGTAYEQYF
TRBJ1-1,few,14,TRBV6-6,-,TGTGCCAGCAGACTCACAGGTCGCCCCACTGAAGCTTTCTTT,CASRLTGRPTEAFF
TRBJ2-1,-,16,TRBV13,TRBD2,TGTGCCAGCAGCGCGCGGGGACTAGCGGGGGGCAATGAGCAGTTCTTC,CASSARGLAGGNEQFF
TRBJ1-1,few,15,TRBV21-1,-,TGTGCCAGCAGCGCCCGAGGACAGGCGGGCACTGAAGCTTTCTTT,CASSARGQAGTEAFF
TRBJ1-2,-,14,TRBV5-4,TRBD1,TGTGCCAGCAGCTTGGCCGGGACAGGGGGCGGCTACACCTTC,CASSLAGTGGGYTF
TRBJ2-1,few,15,TRBV28,TRBD1,TGTGCCAGCGAGATGCGGACAGGGGGCCACAATGAGCAGTTCTTC,CASEMRTGGHNEQFF
TRBJ2-1,-,16,TRBV9,TRBD2,TGTGCCAGCAGCCCTACTAGCGGGGGAGTATACAATGAGCAGTTCTTC,CASSPTSGGVYNEQFF
TRBJ2-2,-,13,TRBV9,-,TGTGCCAGCAGCGGGGGACCTACCGGGGAGCTGTTTTTT,CASSGGPTGELFF
TRBJ2-7,-,14,TRBV5-8,-,TGTGCCAGCAGCTTGTTCCCTCCGGGAGAGTTGCAGTACTTC,CASSLFPPGELQYF
TRBJ1-3,-,15,TRBV6-5,-,TGTGCCAGCAGTTTAGGAAGGGGGACTGGAAACACCATATATTTT,CASSLGRGTGNTIYF
TRBJ1-6,-,13,TRBV3-1/TRBV3-2,-,TGTGCCAGCAGCCAAGATTGGAATTCACCCCTCCACTTT,CASSQDWNSPLHF
TRBJ1-6,-,16,TRBV6-1,-,TGTGCCAGCAGTGAAAACGGGCCAGGCTATAATTCACCCCTCCACTTT,CASSENGPGYNSPLHF
TRBJ2-2,-,15,TRBV2,TRBD2,TGTGCCAGCAGTGCCGGGACTACGAACACCGGGGAGCTGTTTTTT,CASSAGTTNTGELFF
TRBJ2-7,-,13,TRBV7-9,-,TGTGCCAGCAGCACCCATCAGGGTTACGAGCAGTACTTC,CASSTHQGYEQYF
TRBJ1-5,-,15,TRBV4-3,TRBD1,TGCGCCAGCAGCCAAGAAGTGGACAGGAATCAGCCCCAGCATTTT,CASSQEVDRNQPQHF
TRBJ1-1,-,15,TRBV11-1,TRBD1,TGTGCCAGCAGCCGTGGACAGGTTAAAAACACTGAAGCTTTCTTT,CASSRGQVKNTEAFF
TRBJ2-1,-,15,TRBV7-2,TRBD2,TGTGCCAGCAGCTTAGGACTAGCGGGGGGGAATGAGCAGTTCTTC,CASSLGLAGGNEQFF
TRBJ2-7,once,15,TRBV7-2,-,TGTGCCAGCAGCACAGACAGGGGAGGGGGCTACGAGCAGTACTTC,CASSTDRGGGYEQYF
TRBJ1-4,-,16,TRBV10-3,-,TGTGCCATCAGTGATGGACATTGGGCAACTAATGAAAAACTGTTTTTT,CAISDGHWATNEKLFF
TRBJ2-5,-,10,TRBV29-1,-,TGCAGCGCCTTCCAAGAGACCCAGTACTTC,CSAFQETQYF
TRBJ1-2,-,13,TRBV28,TRBD1,TGTGCCAGCAGTTCGGGACAGAACGGTGGCTACACCTTC,CASSSGQNGGYTF
TRBJ1-2,once,15,TRBV6-1,TRBD1,TGTGCCAGCAGTGAAGCCCGGACAGGGCTTTATGGCTACACCTTC,CASSEARTGLYGYTF
TRBJ1-1,-,12,TRBV5-5,-,TGTGCCAGCAGCTTGGATCCCACTGAAGCTTTCTTT,CASSLDPTEAFF
TRBJ2-2,-,14,TRBV5-1,-,TGCGCCAGTCAGGATGCCACTTACACCGGGGAGCTGTTTTTT,CASQDATYTGELFF
TRBJ2-5,-,12,TRBV15,-,TGTGCCACCAGCAGAGTACAAGAGACCCAGTACTTC,CATSRVQETQYF
TRBJ1-2,-,13,TRBV5-1,-,TGCGCCAGCAGCCTGGGATCGGGGGAAGGCTACACCTTC,CASSLGSGEGYTF
TRBJ2-1,-,15,TRBV3-1/TRBV3-2,-,TGTGCCAGCAGCCCGACGACTGGCTCCTACAATGAGCAGTTCTTC,CASSPTTGSYNEQFF
TRBJ2-2,-,14,TRBV20-1,-,TGCAGTGCTAGTGTTGCTCGGGGTACCGGGGAGCTGTTTTTT,CSASVARGTGELFF
TRBJ2-1,-,15,TRBV2,-,TGTGCCAGCAGGAGACTAGGAGTAGCAGGGCATGAGCAGTTCTTC,CASRRLGVAGHEQFF
TRBJ1-1,-,16,TRBV7-2,-,TGTGCCAGCAAATTCAGCGGCGGGACCCTAACGGATGAAGCTTTCTTT,CASKFSGGTLTDEAFF
TRBJ1-5,few,15,TRBV6-5,-,TGTGCCAGCAGTTACAGTCAAAGGAACAATCAGCCCCAGCATTTT,CASSYSQRNNQPQHF
TRBJ2-7,-,14,TRBV7-2,-,TGTGCCAGCAGCCGGGCCATAGGGTCCTACGAGCAGTACTTC,CASSRAIGSYEQYF
TRBJ2-3,-,15,TRBV6-2/TRBV6-3,-,TGTGCCAGCAGTTACACGTCTGGGACAACACATACGCAGTATTTT,CASSYTSGTTHTQYF
TRBJ1-3,-,12,TRBV2,-,TGTGCCAGCAGTGATCGCGGAAACACCATATATTTT,CASSDRGNTIYF
TRBJ2-5,-,14,TRBV7-2,TRBD2,TGTGCCAGCAGCTTAGGACTAGCGGGGGTGACCCAGTACTTC,CASSLGLAGVTQYF
TRBJ1-4,-,16,TRBV5-8,-,TGTGCCAGCAGCTTGGCGGCTTGGGGCCCTAATGAAAAACTGTTTTTT,CASSLAAWGPNEKLFF